This T cell receptor (beta chain) was recorded in a study of blood T cell repertoires in COVID-19. Looking at the study overall: Collection of acute and convalescent COVID-19 samples took place in the United States, Italy and Spain. Sources were T cells, B-cell-depleted T cells, or PBMCs; the material itself was cDNA or gDNA.

CDR3 length equals 15 residues. The V segment lost 4 bases and the J segment 5 bases; nucleotides outside the gene matches: 7. Germline CDR1 is SGHRS and CDR2 is YFSETQ. Profiled with immunoSEQ multiplex PCR; TCRdb holds only in-frame clones, not every one. The sample carries fewer than 250,000 clones, just over 85% recorded once. Participant age was 18 to 89 years, and participants resided in 20 to 30 US areas. Clinical histories supplied by participants themselves formed the basis of cohort assignment. The sequencing sample was made of PBMCs or T cells enriched from blood (not recorded which). The receptor comes from a woman in her thirties or forties with acute COVID-19. The chain uses TRBV5-1 and TRBJ2-5; 11 positions match TRBD2. CDR3 DNA: TGCGCCAGCAGCCCCACTAGCGGGAGATCGGAGACCCAGTACTTC. This sequence encodes CASSPTSGRSETQYF. Using reference TRBV5-1 and TRBJ2-5 for the parts outside the CDR3, the full variable domain is KAGVTQTPRYLIKTRGQQVTLSCSPISGHRSVSWYQQTPGQGLQFLFEYFSETQRNKGNFPGRFSGRQFSNSRSEMNVSTLELGDSALYLCASSPTSGRSETQYFGPGTRLLVL.